The clone carrying this T cell receptor (beta chain) was recorded only once. Its antigen is not identified. Both 60 Vbeta primers and 13 Jbeta primers went into the PCR. Clones were read by immunoSEQ multiplex PCR, and TCRdb kept only the in-frame ones, dropping some. The top ten clones hold approximately 2.8% of a sample with some 170,000 clones, 71% of them seen once. The sample originates from a study of cytomegalovirus exposure and HLA in healthy donors. Study at large: In a previous analysis, 117 million unique TCR beta sequences were found from roughly 180 million T cells.

Study-wide results and caveats: Most of the CMV-associated TCR beta chains (in a later analysis) appeared to be HLA-restricted. Some segments of the V type, notably TRBV6-2 and TRBV6-3, were excluded as indistinguishable. HLA alleles were associated with 15,000 to 20,000 TCR beta sequences in a later analysis at 0.05 false discovery rate.

V dropped 6 bases and J dropped 1; count of bases not matched to a gene: 8. CDR1 is MDHEN and CDR2 is SYDVKM in the germline V gene. This CDR3 has 16 amino acids. The sample comprised PBMCs. The J gene is TRBJ2-1, the V gene TRBV28, with 8 bases fitting TRBD1. This TCR derives from a woman in her 30s in good health and CMV-seronegative. DNA of the CDR3: TGTGCCAGCAGCACCACCGACAGGGGTTCCTACAATGAGCAGTTCTTC. It yields the protein CASSTTDRGSYNEQFF. The variable domain in full, completed from reference TRBV28 and TRBJ2-1, reads DVKVTQSSRYLVKRTGEKVFLECVQDMDHENMFWYRQDPGLGLRLIYFSYDVKMKEKGDIPEGYSVSREKKERFSLILESASTNQTSMYLCASSTTDRGSYNEQFFGPGTRLTVL.